Given below is one T cell receptor beta chain in context. Its antigen is currently unknown. This specimen comes from a study of T cell repertoires in cytomegalovirus infection. Whole-study findings and limits: In two of eight donors, the top clonotype was HLA-C-restricted CMV-specific.

TCRdb reanalysed the reads using MiXCR and keeps one entry per CDR3 protein. The table has hundreds of thousands of distinct CDR3 sequences, roughly 30% seen once. V gave up 1 base and J gave up 3 bases, with 14 bases separating them. CDR3 size: 16 residues. Germline values: CDR1 SGHVS, CDR2 FQNEAQ. Here the sequenced sample was cultured CD8+ T cells from PBMCs, taken from culture after CMV antigen stimulation. The chain uses TRBV7-8 and TRBJ2-3; D may be TRBD2 (7 bases). This receptor was identified in a human donor in good health (CMV status not recorded). Some clones in this sample may be carry-over from other donors' samples. CDR3 DNA sequence: TGTGCCAGCAGCTTAGAGGGGGGAGGGATGACAGATACGCAGTATTTT. It specifies CASSLEGGGMTDTQYF.